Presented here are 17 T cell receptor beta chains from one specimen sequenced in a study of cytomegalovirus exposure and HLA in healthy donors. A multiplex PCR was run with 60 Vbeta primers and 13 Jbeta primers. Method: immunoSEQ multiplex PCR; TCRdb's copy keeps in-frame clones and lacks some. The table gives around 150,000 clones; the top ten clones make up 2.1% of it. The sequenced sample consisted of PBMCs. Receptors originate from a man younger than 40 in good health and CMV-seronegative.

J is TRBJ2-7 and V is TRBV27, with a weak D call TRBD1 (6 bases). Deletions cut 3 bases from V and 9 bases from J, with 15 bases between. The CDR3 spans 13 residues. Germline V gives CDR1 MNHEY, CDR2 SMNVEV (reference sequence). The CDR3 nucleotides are TGTGCCAGCAGTTTGGGACCAGGGGCGGCGCAGTACTTC. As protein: CASSLGPGAAQYF.

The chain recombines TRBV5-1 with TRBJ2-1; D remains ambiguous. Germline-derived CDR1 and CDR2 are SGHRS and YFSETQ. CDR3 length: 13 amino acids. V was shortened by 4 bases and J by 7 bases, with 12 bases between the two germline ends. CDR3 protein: CASSLTQWNEQFF. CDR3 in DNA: TGCGCCAGCAGCCTTACCCAGTGGAATGAGCAGTTCTTC.

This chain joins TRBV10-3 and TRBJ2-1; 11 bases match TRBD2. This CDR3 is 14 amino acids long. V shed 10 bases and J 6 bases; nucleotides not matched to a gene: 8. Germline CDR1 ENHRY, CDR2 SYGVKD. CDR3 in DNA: TGTGCCAGTTCGACTAGCGGGATCGTCAATGAGCAGTTCTTC. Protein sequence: CASSTSGIVNEQFF.

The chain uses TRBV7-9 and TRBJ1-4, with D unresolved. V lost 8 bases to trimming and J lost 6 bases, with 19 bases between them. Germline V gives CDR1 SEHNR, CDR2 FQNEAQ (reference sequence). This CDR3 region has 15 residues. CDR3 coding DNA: TGTGCCAGCGCAATGAGCCTCGGGAGCGATGAAAAACTGTTTTTT. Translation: CASAMSLGSDEKLFF.

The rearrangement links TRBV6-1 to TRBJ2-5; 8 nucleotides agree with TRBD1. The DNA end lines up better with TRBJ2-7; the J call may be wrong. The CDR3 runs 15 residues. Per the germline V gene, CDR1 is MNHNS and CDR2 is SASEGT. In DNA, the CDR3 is TGTGCCAGCAGTGAACAATTTGACAGGGGCTACGAGCAGTACTTC. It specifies CASSEQFDRGYEQYF.

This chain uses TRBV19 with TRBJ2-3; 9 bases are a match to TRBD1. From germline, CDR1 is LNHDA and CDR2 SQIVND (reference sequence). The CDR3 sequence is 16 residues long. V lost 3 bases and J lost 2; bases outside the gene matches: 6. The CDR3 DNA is TGTGCCAGTAGTATCCCCGGGACAGGGCCCACAGATACGCAGTATTTT. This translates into CASSIPGTGPTDTQYF.

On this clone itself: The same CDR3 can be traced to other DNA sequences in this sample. CDR3 in amino acids: CSALRSRTAYEQYF. As DNA, the CDR3 is TGCAGCGCCTTACGATCCCGAACAGCCTACGAGCAGTACTTC. The genes are TRBV29-1 and TRBJ2-7; D gene ambiguous. Trimming shortened V by 7 bases and J by 2 bases, and 18 bases separated the two germline ends. The CDR3 is made up of 14 amino acids. Germline lookup yields CDR1 SQVTM and CDR2 ANQGSEA.

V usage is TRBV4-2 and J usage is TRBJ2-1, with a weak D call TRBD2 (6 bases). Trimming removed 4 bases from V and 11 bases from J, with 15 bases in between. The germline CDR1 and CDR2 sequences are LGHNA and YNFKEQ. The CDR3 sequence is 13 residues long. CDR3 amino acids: CASSLQEGDKQFF. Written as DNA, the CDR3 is TGTGCCAGCAGCCTTCAGGAGGGAGACAAGCAGTTCTTC.

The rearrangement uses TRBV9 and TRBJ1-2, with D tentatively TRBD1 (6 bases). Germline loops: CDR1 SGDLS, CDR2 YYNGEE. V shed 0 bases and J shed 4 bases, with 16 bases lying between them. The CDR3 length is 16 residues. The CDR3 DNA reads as TGTGCCAGCAGCGTAGCTTTGGGGGCGGAAATCTATGGCTACACCTTC. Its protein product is CASSVALGAEIYGYTF. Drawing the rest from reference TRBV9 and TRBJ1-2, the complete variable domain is DSGVTQTPKHLITATGQRVTLRCSPRSGDLSVYWYQQSLDQGLQFLIQYYNGEERAKGNILERFSAQQFPDLHSELNLSSLELGDSALYFCASSVALGAEIYGYTFGSGTRLTVV.

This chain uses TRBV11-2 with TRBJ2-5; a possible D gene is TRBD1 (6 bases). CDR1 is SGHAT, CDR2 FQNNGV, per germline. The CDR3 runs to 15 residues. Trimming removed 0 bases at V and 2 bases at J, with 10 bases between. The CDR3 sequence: CASSLDQGRQETQYF. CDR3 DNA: TGTGCCAGCAGCTTAGATCAGGGGAGACAAGAGACCCAGTACTTC.

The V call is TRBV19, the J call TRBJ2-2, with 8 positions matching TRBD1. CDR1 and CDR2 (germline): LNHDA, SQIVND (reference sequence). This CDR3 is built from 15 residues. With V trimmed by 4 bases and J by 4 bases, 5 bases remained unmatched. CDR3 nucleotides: TGTGCCAGTAGTAACCCAGGGGGCAGCACCGGGGAGCTGTTTTTT. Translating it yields CASSNPGGSTGELFF.

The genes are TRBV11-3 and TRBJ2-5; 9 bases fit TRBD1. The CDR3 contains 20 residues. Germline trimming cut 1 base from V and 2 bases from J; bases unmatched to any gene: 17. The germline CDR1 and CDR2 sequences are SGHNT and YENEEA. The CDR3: CASSLGSAGTGFMGQETQYF. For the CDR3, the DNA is TGTGCCAGCAGCTTAGGGTCAGCGGGGACAGGGTTTATGGGGCAAGAGACCCAGTACTTC. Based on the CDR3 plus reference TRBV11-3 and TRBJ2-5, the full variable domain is EAGVVQSPRYKIIEKKQPVAFWCNPISGHNTLYWYLQNLGQGPELLIRYENEEAVDDSQLPKDRFSAERLKGVDSTLKIQPAELGDSAVYLCASSLGSAGTGFMGQETQYFGPGTRLLVL.

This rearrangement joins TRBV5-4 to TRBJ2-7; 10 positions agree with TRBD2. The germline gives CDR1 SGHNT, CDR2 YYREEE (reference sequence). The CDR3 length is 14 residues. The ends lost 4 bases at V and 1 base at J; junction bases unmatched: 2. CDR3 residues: CASSLSGRSYEQYF. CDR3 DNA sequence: TGTGCCAGCAGCCTTAGCGGGAGGTCCTACGAGCAGTACTTC.

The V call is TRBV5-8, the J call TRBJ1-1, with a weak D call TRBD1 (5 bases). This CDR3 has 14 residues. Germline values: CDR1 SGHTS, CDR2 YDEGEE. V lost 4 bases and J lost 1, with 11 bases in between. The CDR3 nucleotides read TGTGCCAGCAGCCGGGTCACAGGGAACACTGAAGCTTTCTTT. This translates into CASSRVTGNTEAFF.

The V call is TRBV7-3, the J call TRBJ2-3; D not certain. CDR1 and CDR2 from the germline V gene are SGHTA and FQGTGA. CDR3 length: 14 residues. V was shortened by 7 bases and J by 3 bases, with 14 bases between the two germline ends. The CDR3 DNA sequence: TGTGCCAGCAAGCTCGCGTCCGGGACAGATACGCAGTATTTT. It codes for CASKLASGTDTQYF.

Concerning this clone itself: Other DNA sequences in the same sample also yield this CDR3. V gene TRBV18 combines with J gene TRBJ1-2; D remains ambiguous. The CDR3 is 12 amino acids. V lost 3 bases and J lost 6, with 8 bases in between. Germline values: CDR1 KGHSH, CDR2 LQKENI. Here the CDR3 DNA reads TGTGCCAGCTCACCCTCCGGAGATGGCTACACCTTC. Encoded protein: CASSPSGDGYTF. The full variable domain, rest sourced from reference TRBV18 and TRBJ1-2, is NAGVMQNPRHLVRRRGQEARLRCSPMKGHSHVYWYRQLPEEGLKFMVYLQKENIIDESGMPKERFSAEFPKEGPSILRIQQVVRGDSAAYFCASSPSGDGYTFGSGTRLTVV.

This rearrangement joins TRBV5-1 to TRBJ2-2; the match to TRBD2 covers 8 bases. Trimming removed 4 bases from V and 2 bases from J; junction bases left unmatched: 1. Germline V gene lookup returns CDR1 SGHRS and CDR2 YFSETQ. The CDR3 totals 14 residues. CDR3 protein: CASSLAGNTGELFF. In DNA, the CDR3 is TGCGCCAGCAGCCTAGCGGGTAACACCGGGGAGCTGTTTTTT.